This T cell receptor beta chain was captured by sequencing in a study of Graves' ophthalmopathy and Graves' hyperthyroidism. Amplification targeted the TCR beta CDR3 regions, with RNA transcripts as the source material. The first-round RT-PCR employed HTBI primers together with the Qiagen OneStep RT-PCR kit. A multiplex PCR was then performed as the second round. TCRdb re-analysed the multiplex PCR reads in MiXCR, keeping a single row per CDR3 protein. The sample consists of about 700,000 distinct CDR3 sequences, 35% to 50% of them appearing once. As regards this clonotype: Its target is unknown.

Trimming took 10 bases from V and 2 from J; bases not matched to a gene: 12. Germline V gives CDR1 ENHRY, CDR2 SYGVKD. The CDR3 has 15 residues. General study results and limits: Separation of ophthalmopathy from stable hyperthyroidism was achieved by a 13-signature model, at approximately 87% sensitivity and roughly 77% specificity.

Material: peripheral blood. V gene TRBV10-3 combines with J gene TRBJ2-7, with TRBD1 matching over 9 bases. This TCR derives from an adult man with Graves' ophthalmopathy. The CDR3, as DNA: TGTGCCACGGTAAAGAGACAGGGGGTCACCTACGAGCAGTACTTC. Its translation is CATVKRQGVTYEQYF.